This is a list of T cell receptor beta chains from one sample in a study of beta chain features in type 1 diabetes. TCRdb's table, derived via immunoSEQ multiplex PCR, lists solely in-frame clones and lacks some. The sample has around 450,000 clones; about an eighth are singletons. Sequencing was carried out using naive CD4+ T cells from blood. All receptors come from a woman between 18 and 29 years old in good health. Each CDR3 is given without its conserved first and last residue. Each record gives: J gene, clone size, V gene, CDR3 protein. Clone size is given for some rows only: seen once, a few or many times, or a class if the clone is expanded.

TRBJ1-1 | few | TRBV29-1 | SVEYQTNTEAF
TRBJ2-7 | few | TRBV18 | ASSPPSKASGEQY
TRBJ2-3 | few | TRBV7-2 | ASSFSGGVDTQY
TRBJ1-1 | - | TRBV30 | AWKVGRIPS
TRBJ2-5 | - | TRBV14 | ASSPDPRGREETQY
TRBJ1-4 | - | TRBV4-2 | ASSQGPGEEKLF
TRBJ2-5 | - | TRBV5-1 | ASCRGTGGQETQY
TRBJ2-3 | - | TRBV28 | ASSFMRAPNTQY
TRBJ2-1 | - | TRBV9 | ASSPSGSFYNEQF
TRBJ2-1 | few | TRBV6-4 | ASSVSRRDEQF
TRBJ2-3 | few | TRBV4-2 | ASSPDLAVSTDTQY
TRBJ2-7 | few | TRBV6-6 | ASSPPGGGHEQY
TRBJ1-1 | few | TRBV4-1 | ASSHEYPKNTEAF
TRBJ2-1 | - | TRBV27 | ASSLSEIPNNEQF
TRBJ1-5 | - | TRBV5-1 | ASSLFSGSNQPQH
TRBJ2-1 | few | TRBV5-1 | ASSLTVASGNEQF
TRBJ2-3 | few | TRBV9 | ASSATSSTDTQY
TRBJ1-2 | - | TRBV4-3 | ASSQDPGHAFYGYT
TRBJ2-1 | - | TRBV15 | ATSRQKSSYNEQF
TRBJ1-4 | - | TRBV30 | AWSVAGFYEKLF
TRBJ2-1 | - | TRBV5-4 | ASSWTSGRSNEQF
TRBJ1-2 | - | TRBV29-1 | SVEKYRPPTYGYT
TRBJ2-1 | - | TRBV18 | ASSPPSGSLDEQF
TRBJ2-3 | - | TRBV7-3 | ASSIGSRRTSGTDTQY
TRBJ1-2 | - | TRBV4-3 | ASSQSLTEVYGYT
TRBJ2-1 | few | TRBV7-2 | ASSPRSYNEQF
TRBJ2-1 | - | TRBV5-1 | ASSAGTSGYNEQF
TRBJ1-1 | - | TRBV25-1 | ASILTGGTEAF
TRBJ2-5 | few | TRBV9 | ASSPTPGGARETQY
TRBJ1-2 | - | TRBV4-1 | ASSQVGEIGGYT
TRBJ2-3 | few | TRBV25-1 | ASSVAGGTDTQY
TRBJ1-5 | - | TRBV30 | AWSLPWQGQANQPQH
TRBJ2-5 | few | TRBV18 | ASSPPGWETQY